These 20 T cell receptor beta chains originate from one sample sequenced in a study of kidney transplant recipient with SARS-CoV-2 infection. TCRdb re-called the reads with MiXCR, one entry per CDR3 protein. The sample comprises approximately 250,000 distinct CDR3 sequences, about 30% of which are singletons, and about 7% rests with the top ten. The sample here was a blood sample, taken at baseline and on day 111 from a kidney transplant recipient. These receptors were obtained from a male patient in his thirties who had COVID-19 and was a kidney transplant recipient. Some T cells may be the graft donor's.

This clonotype was seen more than once but under ten times. V is TRBV6-2 or TRBV6-3 and J is TRBJ2-5; D is possibly TRBD1 (5 bases). Germline CDR1 MNHEY, CDR2 SVGEGT. The CDR3 length is 14 residues. Trimming removed 7 bases at V and 1 base at J, with 13 bases between. The CDR3 nucleotides are TGTGCCAGCACCTCGACAAGGGGCCAAGAGACCCAGTACTTC. Its translation: CASTSTRGQETQYF.

As to this clonotype: With a much larger clone just one base away, this may be a read error. The chain has TRBV7-9 and TRBJ1-4, with no clear D. The germline V gene has CDR1 SEHNR and CDR2 FQNEAQ (reference sequence). There are 13 residues in the CDR3. CDR3 bases: TGTGCCAGCAGCTCAACAGTGAATGAAAGACTGTTTTTT. As protein: CASSSTVNERLFF.

This clonotype showed up many times. This sequence joins TRBV2 and TRBJ1-4; TRBD1 matches 9 bases. This CDR3 region has 13 residues. Germline CDR1 is SNHLY and CDR2 is FYNNEI. After removal of 7 bases from V and 7 bases from J, the junction contained 4 bases not matched to a gene. Written as DNA, the CDR3 is TGTGCCAGCATCCCACAGGGGGCTGAAAAACTGTTTTTT. It codes for CASIPQGAEKLFF.

In this sample, this clonotype turned up many times. The chain carries TRBV4-2 and TRBJ1-2, with TRBD1 matching 9 bases. The V segment lost 5 bases and the J segment 4 bases; nucleotides outside the gene matches: 17. The CDR3 is made up of 18 amino acids. Per germline, CDR1 LGHNA and CDR2 YNFKEQ. The CDR3 sequence: CASSEYGTGQDRGYGYTF. The CDR3 DNA sequence: TGTGCCAGCAGCGAGTACGGGACAGGGCAAGACCGCGGCTATGGCTACACCTTC.

This clonotype was observed many times. V usage is TRBV12-3 or TRBV12-4 and J usage is TRBJ2-1; either TRBD1 or TRBD2 may fit D (5 bases each). The CDR3 is 14 residues long. Trimming stripped 0 bases from V and 5 bases from J, with 8 bases between. This CDR3 reads CASSLAGRDNEQFF. In DNA form, the CDR3 reads TGTGCCAGCAGTTTAGCGGGACGAGACAATGAGCAGTTCTTC.

This clonotype was detected many times. The chain has TRBV6-4 and TRBJ1-2, with D hard to call. This CDR3 spans 17 amino acids. V lost 5 bases and J 4 bases, leaving 23 bases between the germline ends. Germline V lookup: CDR1 MRHNA, CDR2 SNTAGT. CDR3 in DNA: TGTGCCAGCAGTTCCCAAGTCTCACACGGAAAGACCTATGGCTACACCTTC. Its protein is CASSSQVSHGKTYGYTF.

This clonotype was seen at least ten times. The chain combines TRBV10-2 with TRBJ2-7; D not resolved. V was trimmed by 6 bases and J by 4 bases, leaving 10 bases between them. The germline CDR1 and CDR2 sequences are WSHSY and SAAADI. CDR3 length equals 12 residues. CDR3 DNA: TGCGCCAGCAGCCCCGGGCATTACGAGCAGTACTTC. Its translation: CASSPGHYEQYF.

About this clonotype: This could be a read error, since a much larger clone is one nucleotide away. The V gene is TRBV7-2, the J gene TRBJ2-2, with 10 positions matching TRBD2. There are 15 residues in the CDR3. CDR1 and CDR2 from the germline V gene are SGHTA and FQGNSA. In DNA, the CDR3 is TGTGCCAGCAGCTTAAAGCGGGGGGGGCCCGGGGAGCCGTTTTTT. It translates to CASSLKRGGPGEPFF. The full variable domain, its missing parts supplied by reference TRBV7-2 and TRBJ2-2, is GAGVSQSPSNKVTEKGKDVELRCDPISGHTALYWYRQSLGQGLEFLIYFQGNSAPDKSGLPSDRFSAERTGGSVSTLTIQRTQQEDSAVYLCASSLKRGGPGEPFFGEGSRLTVL.

To note about this clonotype: This could be a read error, since a much larger clone is one nucleotide away. This chain connects TRBV11-2 to TRBJ1-6; TRBD1 matches at 7 bases. The CDR3 covers 15 residues. Germline values: CDR1 SGHAT, CDR2 FQNNGV. The CDR3 sequence: CAGSSLTGLGSPLHF. The CDR3 coding sequence is TGTGCCGGCAGCTCCCTGACAGGGTTAGGTTCACCCCTCCACTTT.

This clonotype came up many times. V and J are TRBV6-5 and TRBJ1-2, with D unresolved. V lost 5 bases, J lost 4 bases, and 23 bases lay in between. The CDR3 is 17 amino acids. Germline V gene sequence: CDR1 MNHEY, CDR2 SVGAGI. The CDR3, as DNA: TGTGCCAGCAGTGGTACGGCCTCTATGCGAAAGACCTATGGCTACACCTTC. Translation gives CASSGTASMRKTYGYTF.

This clonotype has at least ten counts. The chain has TRBV4-3 and TRBJ2-1; 11 bases agree with TRBD2. The trim removed 0 bases at V and 4 bases at J, leaving 8 bases unmatched. The CDR3 runs to 18 residues. Per the germline V gene, CDR1 is LGHNA and CDR2 is YSLEER. DNA of the CDR3: TGCGCCAGCAGCCAAGATTGGGTAGCGGGAGGGTATTACAATGAGCAGTTCTTC. Residues: CASSQDWVAGGYYNEQFF.

Only a few counts were recorded for this clonotype. The chain recombines TRBV30 with TRBJ1-1; D not certain. The germline V and J ends were trimmed by 2 bases and 3 bases, with 10 bases remaining between them. This CDR3 comprises 13 residues. Germline values: CDR1 GTSNPN, CDR2 SVGIG (reference sequence). For the CDR3, the DNA is TGTGCCTGGAGTTTCACTCGGGACACTGAAGCTTTCTTT. Its translation: CAWSFTRDTEAFF.

The chain combines TRBV5-1 with TRBJ2-4, with D perhaps TRBD2 (5 bases). This CDR3 contains 19 residues. Germline V gene lookup returns CDR1 SGHRS and CDR2 YFSETQ. V was cut by 1 base and J by 5 bases, with 25 bases left in between. This chain's CDR3 is CASSLYPRLPGSPENIQYF. The CDR3, as DNA: TGCGCCAGCAGCTTGTATCCCCGTTTACCGGGGTCTCCAGAAAACATTCAGTACTTC.

This clonotype was picked up many times. The chain couples TRBV14 to TRBJ2-1; no firm D call. The germline V and J ends were trimmed by 2 bases and 9 bases, with 11 bases remaining between them. There are 13 residues in the CDR3. Germline V gene sequence: CDR1 SGHDN, CDR2 FVKESK. Written as DNA, the CDR3 is TGTGCCAGCAGCCAACGTCTAGTGGGTGAGCAGTTCTTC. Protein: CASSQRLVGEQFF.

The chain links TRBV5-6 to TRBJ2-1; TRBD2 matches at 14 bases. Germline V gene data show CDR1 as SGHDT and CDR2 as YYEEEE. The CDR3 covers 17 residues. Trimming cost V 0 bases and J 7 bases; bases outside gene matches: 6. CDR3 sequence: CASSLDARTSGRNEQFF. The DNA of the CDR3 is TGTGCCAGCAGCTTGGACGCCAGGACTAGCGGGAGGAATGAGCAGTTCTTC.

In this sample, this clonotype turned up a few times. The chain links TRBV30 to TRBJ2-5; D is unclear. The CDR3 contains 14 residues. The germline gives CDR1 GTSNPN, CDR2 SVGIG (reference sequence). Trimming removed 0 bases at V and 5 bases at J, with 13 bases between. Written as DNA, the CDR3 is TGTGCCTGGAGTGTAGGCGAAGCCGGGGAGACCCAGTACTTC. Residues: CAWSVGEAGETQYF.

This clonotype was seen ten or more times. The genes are TRBV29-1 and TRBJ1-3, with a possible D match to TRBD1 (5 bases). CDR1 SQVTM and CDR2 ANQGSEA come from the germline V gene. The CDR3 extends over 14 amino acids. The ends were cut back, 4 bases at V and 0 bases at J, with 10 bases in the middle. The CDR3 protein is CSVVRDLSGNTIYF. The CDR3 region has the DNA TGCAGCGTTGTCAGGGACCTCTCTGGAAACACCATATATTTT.

To note about this clonotype: A much larger clone is a single base away; this may be a read error. The chain carries TRBV7-8 and TRBJ2-7, with TRBD1 as a possible D gene (6 bases). In germline, CDR1 is SGHVS, CDR2 FQNEAQ. Trimming pared 3 bases from V and 0 bases from J, leaving 9 bases between. CDR3 size: 14 residues. CDR3 sequence (DNA): TGTGCCAGCAGCTTCAGGACAGCCTCCTACGAGCAGTACTTC. Its protein is CASSFRTASYEQYF.

This clonotype was observed a handful of times. This chain connects TRBV3-1 to TRBJ2-5; D is unclear. Germline lookup yields CDR1 LGHDT and CDR2 YNNKEL (reference sequence). The CDR3 contains 17 residues. V was pared by 4 bases and J by 5 bases, with 23 bases between. This chain's CDR3 is CASSPKVPISFSETQYF. The DNA for the CDR3 is TGTGCCAGCAGCCCGAAGGTTCCCATTTCTTTCTCTGAGACCCAGTACTTC.

This clonotype was detected only a few times. This may be a read error: a much more frequent sequence differs by one nucleotide. For the CDR3, the DNA is TGTGCCTGGAGAGAGGACACTGAAGCTTTCTTT. It codes for CAWREDTEAFF. The gene calls are TRBV30 and TRBJ1-1; D gene ambiguous. The V end lost 3 bases, the J end lost 3 bases, and 5 bases lay between the germline ends. CDR3 length equals 11 residues. In germline, CDR1 is GTSNPN, CDR2 SVGIG (reference sequence).